This entry features one T cell receptor (beta chain) sequence. Its binding antigen is unknown. Qualities for individual bases were not recorded, and no much larger clone is one base off. The library was obtained by 5' RACE. Sequencing took place on an Illumina HiSeq 2000. Using fastp trimming at Q25 and MiXCR clonotype assembly, TCRdb reanalyzed the public sequencing data and kept in-frame beta chains. Under each unique CDR3 protein, matching rows form one entry showing the most common genes and DNA. In all, the sample holds about 550 distinct CDR3 sequences, and about 9% of those were seen once. The ten top clones hold roughly 19% of the sample. The sample belongs to a study (dated by TCRdb to between 2015 and 2016). Study-level background: In people whose bodies naturally kept HIV infection under control, the researchers looked into where HIV persistence comes from.

From a lookup of the germline V gene, CDR1 and CDR2 are SQVTM and ANQGSEA. Unmatched junction bases come to 2, with V trimmed by 4 bases and J by 2 bases. The CDR3 runs 13 residues from the cysteine to the phenylalanine. Only CDR3 DNA remains: 39 bases, in frame from the first base. The TCR sequence derives from a male donor with HIV. The V and J segments used are TRBV29-1 and TRBJ1-5, with 7 junctional bases fitting TRBD1. Sequencing was carried out using total memory T cells from blood PBMCs. Read against the paper, the sample's cell subset or site label means: transitional memory CD4+ T cells. The CDR3 has the sequence CSVVTGGNQPQHF. The DNA sequence is as follows: TGCAGCGTTGTAACAGGGGGCAATCAGCCCCAGCATTTT.